Shown below are 27 T cell receptor beta chains from a single sample sequenced in a study of OX40 agonist ivuxolimab in advanced cancers. Library preparation employed the immunoSEQ multiplex PCR assay. TCRdb obtained this table from immuneACCESS and retained in-frame rearrangements with V and J assigned. These tables miss some clones; where compared with another copy, unresolved V genes account for less than half of the shortfall, and the remainder is unexplained. This sample comprises 12,000 or so clones, roughly two thirds of them detected only once. The ten largest clones capture more than 20% of the sample. Material: CD4+ or CD8+ T cells sorted from blood, obtained in a trial of the OX40 agonist ivuxolimab. These receptors originate from an adult with an advanced solid tumor such as melanoma, head and neck, liver or kidney cancer.

This chain connects TRBV7-6 to TRBJ2-7; 10 nucleotides line up with TRBD1. The CDR3 runs to 14 residues. J was trimmed by 7 bases and V by 2 bases; bases with no gene match: 5. Germline V gene lookup returns CDR1 SGHVS and CDR2 FNYEAQ. The CDR3 region is CASSLLGQGTEQYF. The DNA of the CDR3 is TGTGCCAGCAGCTTATTGGGACAGGGGACGGAGCAGTACTTC. Combining the CDR3 with reference TRBV7-6 and TRBJ2-7 gives the whole variable domain GAGVSQSPRYKVTKRGQDVALRCDPISGHVSLYWYRQALGQGPEFLTYFNYEAQQDKSGLPNDRFSAERPEGSISTLTIQRTEQRDSAMYRCASSLLGQGTEQYFGPGTRLTVT.

This clone was seen more than once but under ten times. The chain employs TRBV6-1 and TRBJ1-1; a possible D gene is TRBD1 (6 bases). The V gene's germline CDR1 is MNHNS and CDR2 SASEGT. The CDR3 is made up of 12 amino acids. The ends were cut back, 3 bases at V and 10 bases at J, with 12 bases in the middle. In DNA form, the CDR3 reads TGTGCCAGCAGTGATGTTGGGGGGCGAGCTTTCTTT. This gives the protein CASSDVGGRAFF.

The V gene is TRBV7-9, the J gene TRBJ2-2; 8 bases are shared with TRBD2. Germline CDR1 is SEHNR and CDR2 is FQNEAQ (reference sequence). The junction had 16 bases not matched to a gene; V was cut back by 7 bases and J by 0 bases. The length of the CDR3 is 19 residues. The DNA of the CDR3 is TGTGCCAGCATCCGGCGGGGTAGCGGGATAAGCGCGAACACCGGGGAGCTGTTTTTT. It encodes CASIRRGSGISANTGELFF.

The genes are TRBV11-3 and TRBJ1-1; no clear D. The V end was cut by 1 base, the J end by 4 bases, with 7 bases between. The germline V gene has CDR1 SGHNT and CDR2 YENEEA. The CDR3 consists of 13 residues. The CDR3 region is CASSLVPGTEAFF. CDR3 DNA sequence: TGTGCCAGCAGCTTAGTGCCCGGCACTGAAGCTTTCTTT.

The genes are TRBV6-5 and TRBJ2-6, with D possibly TRBD1 on 5 matching bases. The length of the CDR3 is 14 residues. The germline V gene encodes CDR1 MNHEY and CDR2 SVGAGI. Between the trimmed V and J ends, which lost 6 bases and 2 bases, there was a span of 8 bases. CDR3 amino acids: CASSLRAGANVLTF. CDR3 bases: TGTGCCAGCAGCCTCAGGGCTGGGGCCAACGTCCTGACTTTC.

This rearrangement joins TRBV15 to TRBJ2-1, with 7 bases identical to TRBD2. The length of the CDR3 is 16 residues. Per the germline V gene, CDR1 is LNHNV and CDR2 is YYDKDF (reference sequence). The trim removed 2 bases at V and 6 bases at J, leaving 10 bases unmatched. CDR3 DNA: TGTGCCACCAGCAGACGTGGCAGGGAGGGTTCCAATGAGCAGTTCTTC. The encoded protein is CATSRRGREGSNEQFF.

A remark on this clone: The junction shows a germline mismatch at one end, possibly a read error. The CDR3 region has the DNA TGTGCCAGCAGCTTGGTGGGGACCTACGAGCAGTACTTC. The encoded protein is CASSLVGTYEQYF. The chain carries TRBV5-1 and TRBJ2-7; D unresolved. Germline V CDR1 and CDR2: SGHRS, YFSETQ. The CDR3 is 13 residues long.

This chain uses TRBV6-5 with TRBJ1-5; no definite D call. The V end was cut by 0 bases, the J end by 3 bases, with 6 bases between. Germline V CDR1 and CDR2: MNHEY, SVGAGI. CDR3 length: 14 residues. DNA for the CDR3: TGTGCCAGCAGTTACTCCCCGGACAATCAGCCCCAGCATTTT. This codes for CASSYSPDNQPQHF.

The chain carries TRBV9 and TRBJ2-3; 7 nucleotides match TRBD2. The CDR3 is made up of 17 amino acids. The germline CDR1 and CDR2 sequences are SGDLS and YYNGEE. Germline trimming cut 2 bases from V and 4 bases from J; bases unmatched to any gene: 13. DNA for the CDR3: TGTGCCAGCAGCGTCCATCCCACGGCTAGCGGAGCAGATACGCAGTATTTT. Encoded protein: CASSVHPTASGADTQYF.

This clone was counted once. This chain uses TRBV10-3 with TRBJ2-7; D may correspond to TRBD1 or TRBD2 (6 bases each). Trimming pared 2 bases from V and 2 bases from J, leaving 10 bases between. Germline assignment: CDR1 ENHRY and CDR2 SYGVKD. The CDR3 is 14 amino acids. DNA of the CDR3: TGTGCCATCAGTGAGACCGGGGGCCCCTACGAGCAGTACTTC. This sequence encodes CAISETGGPYEQYF.

The chain combines TRBV9 with TRBJ2-2, with D perhaps TRBD2 (5 bases). Germline V gene data show CDR1 as SGDLS and CDR2 as YYNGEE. The CDR3 consists of 13 residues. V lost 2 bases to trimming and J lost 6 bases, with 8 bases between them. CDR3 sequence: CASSVEEAGELFF. The CDR3 region has the DNA TGTGCCAGCAGCGTCGAGGAGGCCGGGGAGCTGTTTTTT.

This clone was counted a single time. The V gene is TRBV28, the J gene TRBJ2-3; D perhaps matches TRBD2 (6 bases). This CDR3 region has 15 residues. V was pared by 1 base and J by 6 bases, with 14 bases between. Germline CDR1 MDHEN, CDR2 SYDVKM. CDR3 loop: CASSLLRGQLDTQYF. The CDR3, as DNA: TGTGCCAGCAGTTTATTGCGGGGCCAATTGGATACGCAGTATTTT.

The chain uses TRBV28 and TRBJ2-7; tentatively, D is TRBD1 or TRBD2 (6 bases each). The germline V gene has CDR1 MDHEN and CDR2 SYDVKM. The CDR3 length is 15 residues. Trimming shortened V by 5 bases and J by 2 bases, and 16 bases separated the two germline ends. CDR3 amino acids: CASSPLGGQAYEQYF. As DNA, the CDR3 is TGTGCCAGCAGTCCCCTCGGGGGCCAGGCCTACGAGCAGTACTTC.

The chain carries TRBV7-1 and TRBJ2-1, with D possibly matching TRBD2 (5 bases). TRBV7-1 is reported as an ORF; its role is uncertain. This CDR3 has 14 residues. V was clipped by 9 bases and J by 0 bases, with 12 bases between them. CDR3 bases: TGTGCCAGTCGCGCTGGGAGCTCCTACAATGAGCAGTTCTTC. This translates into CASRAGSSYNEQFF.

This clone appeared a few times. This chain connects TRBV4-1 to TRBJ1-1; D might be TRBD1 (5 bases). The CDR3 is 15 residues long. Trimming removed 0 bases from V and 1 base from J, with 9 bases in between. Germline CDR1 and CDR2: MGHRA and YSYEKL. CDR3 nucleotides: TGCGCCAGCAGCCAAGAGGCCGGGACGAACACTGAAGCTTTCTTT. Its translation is CASSQEAGTNTEAFF.

The chain has TRBV7-8 and TRBJ1-5, with D tentatively TRBD1 (6 bases). Germline CDR1 SGHVS, CDR2 FQNEAQ. The germline V and J ends were trimmed by 1 base and 4 bases, with 11 bases remaining between them. The CDR3 length is 15 residues. Written as DNA, the CDR3 is TGTGCCAGCAGCTTAGGGGAACAGGGAAATCAGCCCCAGCATTTT. Translation gives CASSLGEQGNQPQHF. Full variable domain (missing parts from reference TRBV7-8 and TRBJ1-5): GAGVSQSPRYKVAKRGQDVALRCDPISGHVSLFWYQQALGQGPEFLTYFQNEAQLDKSGLPSDRFFAERPEGSVSTLKIQRTQQEDSAVYLCASSLGEQGNQPQHFGDGTRLSIL.

The gene calls are TRBV6-5 and TRBJ2-2; D is possibly TRBD2 (6 bases). The CDR3 runs 14 residues. The V end lost 2 bases, the J end lost 7 bases, and 11 bases lay between the germline ends. Per the germline V gene, CDR1 is MNHEY and CDR2 is SVGAGI. CDR3 region: CASSYGVGGGELFF. The CDR3 nucleotides read TGTGCCAGCAGTTACGGCGTGGGAGGCGGGGAGCTGTTTTTT.

This chain joins TRBV15 and TRBJ1-2, with a weak D call TRBD1 (6 bases). The CDR3 has 15 amino acids. The germline V gene encodes CDR1 LNHNV and CDR2 YYDKDF (reference sequence). Trimming left V 0 bases short and J 2 bases short, with 10 bases between. The CDR3 DNA follows: TGTGCCACCAGCAGAGATAGCAGGGGCAACTATGGCTACACCTTC. It yields the protein CATSRDSRGNYGYTF.

This clone was picked up one time. This rearrangement joins TRBV5-4 to TRBJ2-7, with 9 bases lining up with TRBD2. This CDR3 comprises 14 residues. V shed 4 bases and J 5 bases; nucleotides not matched to a gene: 7. CDR1 SGHNT and CDR2 YYREEE come from the germline V gene (reference sequence). This chain's CDR3 is CASSQGLALNEQYF. CDR3 nucleotide sequence: TGTGCCAGCAGCCAGGGACTAGCCTTAAACGAGCAGTACTTC.

This clone was seen a few times. The chain carries TRBV2 and TRBJ2-6; maybe TRBD2 (6 bases). The germline V gene encodes CDR1 SNHLY and CDR2 FYNNEI. The CDR3 runs 16 residues. Trimming took off 8 bases at V and 0 bases at J, with 14 bases between the two ends. The CDR3 nucleotides are TGTGCCAGCGGGCGGGACGAGAGCTCTGGGGCCAACGTCCTGACTTTC. This codes for CASGRDESSGANVLTF.

This clone is a singleton in its sample. This chain links TRBV5-1 with TRBJ2-7, with a possible D match to TRBD1 (6 bases). Germline values: CDR1 SGHRS, CDR2 YFSETQ. Between the trimmed V and J ends, which lost 0 bases and 4 bases, there was a span of 11 bases. The CDR3 has 14 residues. The chain's CDR3 is CASSLGGTKYEQYF. CDR3 coding DNA: TGCGCCAGCAGCTTGGGGGGGACAAAATACGAGCAGTACTTC.

Only a few counts were recorded for this clone. The chain combines TRBV19 with TRBJ2-7, with D unclear. CDR3 size: 14 residues. V was pared by 4 bases and J by 0 bases, with 10 bases between. Per germline, CDR1 LNHDA and CDR2 SQIVND (reference sequence). The CDR3: CASSRSSNSYEQYF. The CDR3 nucleotides read TGTGCCAGTAGTAGGTCCTCGAACTCCTACGAGCAGTACTTC.

This chain connects TRBV10-2 to TRBJ2-7, with D unclear. The V gene's germline CDR1 is WSHSY and CDR2 SAAADI. The CDR3 has 13 amino acids. V was clipped by 0 bases and J by 3 bases, with 6 bases between them. As DNA, the CDR3 is TGCGCCAGCAGTGAGTCATGGGACTACGAGCAGTACTTC. It yields the protein CASSESWDYEQYF.

This rearrangement joins TRBV27 to TRBJ1-4; 10 bases are a match to TRBD1. The V gene end was trimmed by 6 bases and the J gene end by 8 bases; junction bases not matched to a gene: 9. The germline V gene has CDR1 MNHEY and CDR2 SMNVEV (reference sequence). The CDR3 is 15 amino acids. For the CDR3, the DNA is TGTGCCAGCAGCCCTGGGACAGGGGCGGACGAAAAACTGTTTTTT. Protein: CASSPGTGADEKLFF.

In this sample, this clone turned up many times. This chain links TRBV28 with TRBJ2-7, with D tentatively TRBD2 (5 bases). Trimming removed 1 base at V and 7 bases at J, with 5 bases between. The CDR3 runs to 11 residues. CDR1 is MDHEN and CDR2 is SYDVKM in the germline V gene. The CDR3 is CASSLSGEQYF. In nucleotides, the CDR3 is TGTGCCAGCAGTTTATCGGGAGAGCAGTACTTC.

This clone was counted many times. The chain carries TRBV14 and TRBJ2-2, with D possibly TRBD2 on 5 matching bases. The CDR3 has 16 residues. Trimming shortened V by 3 bases and J by 8 bases, and 19 bases separated the two germline ends. Looked up from germline, CDR1 is SGHDN and CDR2 is FVKESK. In DNA form, the CDR3 reads TGTGCCAGCAGCCACCCGACGGACGGGATTCCGGGGGAGCTGTTTTTT. It codes for CASSHPTDGIPGELFF.

The gene calls are TRBV4-2 and TRBJ1-1, with TRBD1 matching 7 bases. This CDR3 has 13 amino acids. CDR1 and CDR2 (germline): LGHNA, YNFKEQ. J was trimmed by 4 bases and V by 7 bases; bases with no gene match: 6. CDR3 in DNA: TGTGCCAGCAACCGACAGGGTAGCACTGAAGCTTTCTTT. Its protein is CASNRQGSTEAFF.